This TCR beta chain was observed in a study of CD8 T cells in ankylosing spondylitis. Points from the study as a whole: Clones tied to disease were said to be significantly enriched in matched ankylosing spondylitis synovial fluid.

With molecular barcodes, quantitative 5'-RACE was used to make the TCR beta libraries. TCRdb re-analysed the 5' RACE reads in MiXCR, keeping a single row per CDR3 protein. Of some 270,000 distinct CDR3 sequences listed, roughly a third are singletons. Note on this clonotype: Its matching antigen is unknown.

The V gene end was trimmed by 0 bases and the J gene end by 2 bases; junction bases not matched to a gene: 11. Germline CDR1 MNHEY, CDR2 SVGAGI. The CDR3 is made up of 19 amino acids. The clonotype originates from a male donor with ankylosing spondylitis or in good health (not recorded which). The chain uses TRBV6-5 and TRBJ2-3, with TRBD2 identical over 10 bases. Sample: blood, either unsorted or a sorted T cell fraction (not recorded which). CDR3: CASSYSSSGGAATTDTQYF. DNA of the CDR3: TGTGCCAGCAGTTACTCGAGCAGCGGGGGGGCCGCTACCACAGATACGCAGTATTTT.